Below, 28 T cell receptor beta chains from the same sample are listed, as sequenced in a study of T cells expressing NK-cell markers. TCRdb re-called the 5' RACE reads and gives one entry per CDR3 protein, without DNA. The ten most abundant clones cover 1.4% to 1.5% of a sample with about half a million distinct CDR3 sequences. Sequencing was performed on blood T cells: a sorted CD56 or NKG2C T cell subset, CD4+ or CD8+ T cells, or bulk PBMC T cells (not recorded which). These receptors were obtained from a woman in her forties or fifties in good health.

The chain carries TRBV11-2 and TRBJ1-1. The CDR3 loop spans 14 amino acids. In germline, CDR1 is SGHAT, CDR2 FQNNGV. CDR3 protein: CASSFGDLNTEAFF.

The rearrangement uses TRBV27 and TRBJ2-3; TCRdb's D call, TRBD1, is unchecked because there is no DNA. Per germline, CDR1 MNHEY and CDR2 SMNVEV (reference sequence). The CDR3 has 13 residues. The CDR3 here is CASSWGVADTQYF.

The chain links TRBV7-8 to TRBJ2-6. Germline assignment: CDR1 SGHVS and CDR2 FQNEAQ. This CDR3 has 12 amino acids. Here the CDR3 reads CASSPVNNVLTF.

The V call is TRBV5-1, the J call TRBJ2-5; without DNA, the TCRdb call of TRBD2 cannot be checked. This CDR3 has 15 amino acids. Germline values: CDR1 SGHRS, CDR2 YFSETQ. This CDR3 is CASQLSSGGKETQYF.

The CDR3 here is CSARGIALVQYF. The V gene is TRBV20-1, the J gene TRBJ2-4. CDR3 size: 12 residues. Germline assignment: CDR1 DFQATT and CDR2 SNEGSKA (reference sequence).

This chain links TRBV21-1 with TRBJ2-1; no DNA is available, so the TRBD2 call from TCRdb remains unchecked. TRBV21-1 is reported as a pseudogene. The CDR3 totals 22 residues. The CDR3 is CASSKVAPLAGGPGPGFDEQFF.

The chain has TRBV7-9 and TRBJ1-2. Germline-derived CDR1 and CDR2 are SEHNR and FQNEAQ (reference sequence). The CDR3 has 13 amino acids. Here the CDR3 reads CASSPHPVYGYTF.

The chain recombines TRBV11-2 with TRBJ1-1. Germline-derived CDR1 and CDR2 are SGHAT and FQNNGV. The CDR3 runs to 15 residues. The CDR3 here is CASSSGWVRSTEAFF.

The chain uses TRBV24-1 and TRBJ2-5; lacking DNA, the TRBD1 call made by TCRdb goes unchecked. There are 14 residues in the CDR3. In germline, CDR1 is KGHDR, CDR2 SFDVKD. The CDR3 loop reads CATSGQQDAETQYF.

V gene TRBV29-1 combines with J gene TRBJ2-7; TCRdb's D call of TRBD2 is untestable without DNA. The V gene's germline CDR1 is SQVTM and CDR2 ANQGSEA. The CDR3 is 13 amino acids. The chain's CDR3 is CSAILGLAYEQYF.

V and J are TRBV6-1 and TRBJ2-1. Germline V CDR1 and CDR2: MNHNS, SASEGT. This CDR3 region has 14 residues. The CDR3 loop reads CASVREGFYNEQFF.

The rearrangement uses TRBV2 and TRBJ1-2. The germline V gene has CDR1 SNHLY and CDR2 FYNNEI. The CDR3 sequence is 13 residues long. The chain's CDR3 is CASSVLLSYGYTF.

V gene TRBV12-3 or TRBV12-4 combines with J gene TRBJ2-1; TCRdb picks TRBD2, but there is no DNA to check that call. This CDR3 region has 16 residues. CDR3 sequence reads: CASREDLWSSYNEQFF.

This chain joins TRBV4-1 and TRBJ2-1; TCRdb returns TRBD2, unconfirmable since there is no DNA. This CDR3 has 21 residues. Germline CDR1 MGHRA, CDR2 YSYEKL. The CDR3 here is CASSQVPKTSGRASLDNEQFF.

The chain carries TRBV29-1 and TRBJ1-2; TCRdb designates TRBD1, a call that cannot be tested without DNA. The CDR3 totals 13 residues. The germline V gene has CDR1 SQVTM and CDR2 ANQGSEA. Here the CDR3 reads CSVDAPGTGGYTF.

The chain combines TRBV19 with TRBJ2-1; TCRdb lists TRBD2, though no DNA is available to test this call. This CDR3 comprises 15 residues. Germline V lookup: CDR1 LNHDA, CDR2 SQIVND (reference sequence). The CDR3 region is CASDSGLAGASWRFF.

The chain joins TRBV6-1 to TRBJ2-2; TCRdb designates TRBD1, a call that cannot be tested without DNA. CDR1 and CDR2 from the germline V gene are MNHNS and SASEGT. This CDR3 contains 15 residues. CDR3 protein: CASKRGAIDTGELFF.

The chain couples TRBV11-3 to TRBJ1-1; the D call of TRBD1 rests on TCRdb alone, since no DNA is present to check it. Germline V gene data show CDR1 as SGHNT and CDR2 as YENEEA. This CDR3 has 14 amino acids. CDR3 amino acids: CASSRGRADTEAFF.

V gene TRBV5-5 combines with J gene TRBJ2-3; the TCRdb D gene call, TRBD2, has no DNA to confirm it. The CDR3 contains 15 residues. Germline values: CDR1 SGHKS, CDR2 YYEKEE (reference sequence). The CDR3 region is CASRGLRRGTDTQYF.

The rearrangement joins TRBV2 to TRBJ2-1; without DNA, the TCRdb call of TRBD1 cannot be checked. The length of the CDR3 is 14 residues. The germline CDR1 and CDR2 sequences are SNHLY and FYNNEI. The CDR3 region is CASSEARGRNEQFF.

The CDR3 region is CATSGREEQFF. The chain employs TRBV24-1 and TRBJ2-1. Germline lookup yields CDR1 KGHDR and CDR2 SFDVKD. The CDR3 spans 11 residues.

This chain links TRBV6-6 with TRBJ2-5; with no DNA, the TCRdb D assignment of TRBD2 cannot be verified. The CDR3 extends over 17 amino acids. CDR1 and CDR2 (germline): MNHNY, SVGAGI (reference sequence). CDR3 in amino acids: CASRYPTSGRFEETQYF.

The chain carries TRBV5-1 and TRBJ1-1; the TRBD1 assignment by TCRdb is unverifiable without DNA. Looked up from germline, CDR1 is SGHRS and CDR2 is YFSETQ. The CDR3 is 16 amino acids. The CDR3 loop reads CASSPGQGSTNTEAFF.

The chain combines TRBV30 with TRBJ2-6; TCRdb names TRBD2, which stays unverified in the absence of DNA. CDR3 length equals 13 residues. CDR1 is GTSNPN and CDR2 is SVGIG in the germline V gene (reference sequence). The CDR3 here is CAELAAGANVLTF.

This chain connects TRBV15 to TRBJ2-2; the TRBD1 assignment by TCRdb is unverifiable without DNA. The CDR3 covers 15 residues. Germline V gene sequence: CDR1 LNHNV, CDR2 YYDKDF (reference sequence). This chain's CDR3 is CATSYGNANTGELFF.

The chain joins TRBV4-2 to TRBJ2-6. Germline values: CDR1 LGHNA, CDR2 YNFKEQ. CDR3 length equals 15 residues. The CDR3 sequence: CASSQQTSGANVLTF.

The CDR3 reads CASSPPNREEFSYNEQFF. The chain uses TRBV18 and TRBJ2-1; as DNA is missing, the TRBD2 call by TCRdb cannot be tested. Germline values: CDR1 KGHSH, CDR2 LQKENI. The CDR3 has 18 amino acids.

This chain links TRBV12-3 or TRBV12-4 with TRBJ2-4; the TRBD2 assignment by TCRdb is unverifiable without DNA. There are 17 residues in the CDR3. CDR3 residues: CASSCRRLAGKKNIQYF.